These 18 T cell receptor beta chains were sequenced from one sample in a study of cytomegalovirus exposure and HLA in healthy donors. Primers: 60 Vbeta forward and 13 Jbeta reverse. TCRdb's table, derived via immunoSEQ multiplex PCR, lists solely in-frame clones and lacks some. This sample has 200,000 to 250,000 clones, with roughly 80% found just once. Sequenced: PBMCs. These TCRs come from a woman aged 35 to 49 in good health and CMV-seropositive.

The chain joins TRBV19 to TRBJ1-1; D uncertain. CDR3 length equals 15 residues. V lost 3 bases to trimming and J lost 5 bases, with 16 bases between them. The germline gives CDR1 LNHDA, CDR2 SQIVND (reference sequence). CDR3: CASSMSVGRGTEAFF. The CDR3 DNA reads as TGTGCCAGTAGTATGTCTGTGGGTCGGGGAACTGAAGCTTTCTTT.

This rearrangement joins TRBV7-2 to TRBJ2-3; 11 bases match TRBD2. CDR1 is SGHTA, CDR2 FQGNSA, per germline. The CDR3 runs 16 residues. The V and J ends lost 6 bases and 2 bases, in that order; junction bases with no gene match: 7. CDR3 sequence reads: CASSRLAGGPTDTQYF. CDR3 in DNA: TGTGCCAGCAGTCGCCTAGCGGGGGGCCCCACAGATACGCAGTATTTT.

V and J are TRBV18 and TRBJ2-1, with a possible D match to TRBD2 (7 bases). Germline values: CDR1 KGHSH, CDR2 LQKENI. This CDR3 is 14 amino acids long. V shed 3 bases and J shed 7 bases, with 13 bases lying between them. The CDR3 reads CASSPRGGWNEQFF. CDR3 in DNA: TGTGCCAGCTCACCGAGGGGGGGTTGGAATGAGCAGTTCTTC.

V gene TRBV7-7 combines with J gene TRBJ1-4, with D possibly matching TRBD1 (6 bases). From germline, CDR1 is SSHAT and CDR2 FNYEAQ (reference sequence). Deletions cut 5 bases from V and 7 bases from J, with 11 bases between. This CDR3 is built from 13 residues. The CDR3 here is CASSPTGREKLFF. In nucleotides, the CDR3 is TGTGCCAGCAGCCCTACAGGGCGTGAAAAACTGTTTTTT.

The chain employs TRBV11-3 and TRBJ2-3, with 7 positions matching TRBD2. Unmatched junction bases numbered 15, after V lost 4 bases and J lost 8 bases. This CDR3 spans 16 amino acids. Germline V gene lookup returns CDR1 SGHNT and CDR2 YENEEA. CDR3 in DNA: TGTGCCAGCAGCTCAACCCCCCGACTAGCCCCTGGTACGCAGTATTTT. Translated, it gives CASSSTPRLAPGTQYF.

The J gene is TRBJ1-1, the V gene TRBV18, with D uncertain. This CDR3 is built from 15 residues. Germline V gene sequence: CDR1 KGHSH, CDR2 LQKENI. V lost 6 bases to trimming and J lost 6 bases, with 20 bases between them. The CDR3 region is CASSPRDGGHAEAFF. In DNA form, the CDR3 reads TGTGCCAGCTCCCCTCGCGACGGAGGGCACGCTGAAGCTTTCTTT.

The chain joins TRBV5-5 to TRBJ1-6; 7 nucleotides match TRBD1. The CDR3 has 15 amino acids. Trimming removed 5 bases from V and 5 bases from J; junction bases left unmatched: 7. Looked up from germline, CDR1 is SGHKS and CDR2 is YYEKEE (reference sequence). The CDR3 region has the DNA TGTGCCAGCAGGGCGGGACAGATCCATAATTCACCCCTCCACTTT. It encodes CASRAGQIHNSPLHF.

This clone was recorded a few times. The V and J genes are TRBV28 and TRBJ2-7; 7 positions match TRBD1. Germline V gene lookup returns CDR1 MDHEN and CDR2 SYDVKM. The CDR3 length is 14 residues. The ends lost 4 bases at V and 2 bases at J; junction bases unmatched: 5. CDR3 nucleotide sequence: TGTGCCAGCAGTTATTCACAGGGGACCTACGAGCAGTACTTC. It specifies CASSYSQGTYEQYF.

This clone appeared a few times. The DNA for the CDR3 is TGTGCCAGCAAGTACCTGGTCGGGGGCACTGAAGCTTTCTTT. It codes for CASKYLVGGTEAFF. The chain is built from TRBV27 and TRBJ1-1, with a possible D match to TRBD1 (5 bases). V lost 7 bases and J lost 4, with 16 bases in between. CDR1 is MNHEY, CDR2 SMNVEV, per germline (reference sequence). This CDR3 has 14 residues.

This chain uses TRBV5-1 with TRBJ2-5, with 7 bases identical to TRBD1. The end of the DNA aligns better with TRBJ2-7, so the J call may be wrong. This CDR3 has 13 amino acids. Germline CDR1 SGHRS, CDR2 YFSETQ. The CDR3 spells CASSPGAGGEQYF. CDR3 sequence (DNA): TGCGCCAGCAGCCCCGGGGCAGGGGGCGAGCAGTACTTC.

V is TRBV6-1 and J is TRBJ2-2; 9 bases align to TRBD1. The CDR3 totals 14 residues. V shed 6 bases and J 5 bases; nucleotides not matched to a gene: 4. CDR1 and CDR2 (germline): MNHNS, SASEGT. The CDR3 reads CASRGTGRTGELFF. CDR3 in DNA: TGTGCCAGCAGGGGGACAGGGAGAACCGGGGAGCTGTTTTTT.

About this clone: One end of the junction is discordant with germline, which a read error may explain. As DNA, the CDR3 is TGTGCCCGCTATAGCGTCAAGGGTAATAAGGTCTTC. Translation gives CARYSVKGNKVF. This chain links TRBV19 with TRBJ2-1; D might be TRBD2 (5 bases). Germline loops: CDR1 LNHDA, CDR2 SQIVND (reference sequence). The CDR3 is 12 amino acids.

V and J are TRBV7-2 and TRBJ2-5; 9 bases line up with TRBD2. The ends lost 8 bases at V and 5 bases at J; junction bases unmatched: 15. The germline gives CDR1 SGHTA, CDR2 FQGNSA. The CDR3 contains 16 residues. The CDR3 sequence: CASGRGGRAGWETQYF. CDR3 coding DNA: TGTGCCAGCGGGCGTGGCGGGAGGGCAGGTTGGGAGACCCAGTACTTC.

The chain combines TRBV4-3 with TRBJ2-7, with TRBD2 identical over 15 bases. CDR3 length: 20 amino acids. Germline V CDR1 and CDR2: LGHNA, YSLEER. V shed 0 bases and J 0 bases; nucleotides not matched to a gene: 9. For the CDR3, the DNA is TGCGCCAGCAGCCAAGAGGGTCCGGGACTAGCGGGAGGTTACTCCTACGAGCAGTACTTC. Its protein is CASSQEGPGLAGGYSYEQYF.

The rearrangement links TRBV13 to TRBJ2-3; tentative D call: TRBD2 (6 bases). Germline lookup yields CDR1 PRHDT and CDR2 FYEKMQ (reference sequence). V gave up 4 bases and J gave up 6 bases, with 8 bases separating them. This CDR3 contains 12 residues. CDR3 sequence: CASSSLADTQYF. DNA for the CDR3: TGTGCCAGCAGCTCCCTAGCGGATACGCAGTATTTT.

This rearrangement joins TRBV5-1 to TRBJ1-2, with TRBD1 identical over 7 bases. Germline V CDR1 and CDR2: SGHRS, YFSETQ. V trimming: 3 bases; J trimming: 2 bases; junction bases outside the gene matches: 10. The CDR3 is 16 residues long. The CDR3 nucleotides read TGCGCCAGCAGCTCCTCGGACAGGAGCATCAACTATGGCTACACCTTC. Its translation: CASSSSDRSINYGYTF.

Remarks on this clone: The conserved closing phenylalanine or tryptophan is absent in this CDR3, likely reflecting a read error. No DNA is shown, since the ends of the CDR3 on it are uncertain; the CDR3 is the one TCRdb lists. V gene TRBV5-1 combines with J gene TRBJ2-7; TRBD2, the table's D call, lacks a check against the DNA. The germline V gene has CDR1 SGHRS and CDR2 YFSETQ. Both ends counted, the CDR3 spans 9 residues. The CDR3 sequence: CASSLVARA.

The chain combines TRBV7-6 with TRBJ2-2; maybe TRBD2 (6 bases). Trimming removed 2 bases at V and 0 bases at J, with 7 bases between. The CDR3 runs to 15 residues. The germline gives CDR1 SGHVS, CDR2 FNYEAQ. The DNA of the CDR3 is TGTGCCAGCAGCTTAACTAGCCCGAACACCGGGGAGCTGTTTTTT. Amino acid sequence: CASSLTSPNTGELFF. The whole variable domain, remainder taken from reference TRBV7-6 and TRBJ2-2, is GAGVSQSPRYKVTKRGQDVALRCDPISGHVSLYWYRQALGQGPEFLTYFNYEAQQDKSGLPNDRFSAERPEGSISTLTIQRTEQRDSAMYRCASSLTSPNTGELFFGEGSRLTVL.